This is a list of T cell receptor beta chains from one sample in a study of graft-versus-host responses after intestinal transplantation. These receptors have no known antigen. TCRdb's copy holds only in-frame clones and misses some; the assay was immunoSEQ multiplex PCR. Among 93,000 or so clones, under 95% were seen once, and the ten largest hold approximately 1%. This specimen was unstimulated CD8+ T cells sorted from spleen or lymph node cells, taken before intestinal transplant. The receptors derive from a human donor who received an intestinal transplant. Each CDR3 is given with its conserved first and last residue. Fields, in order: D gene, J gene, V gene, clone size, CDR3 protein, CDR3 DNA. D genes are given only for firm matches. Size is stated for part of the rows, as once, few or many counts, or as a class when the clone is expanded.

d_gene: -; j_gene: TRBJ1-3; v_gene: TRBV4-2; abundance: -; CDR3aa: CASSQDVGGNTIYF; CDR3nt: TGTGCCAGCAGCCAAGATGTGGGGGGAAACACCATATATTTT
d_gene: -; j_gene: TRBJ2-3; v_gene: TRBV5-1; abundance: -; CDR3aa: CASSSYTDTQYF; CDR3nt: TGCGCCAGCAGCTCCTACACAGATACGCAGTATTTT
d_gene: TRBD1; j_gene: TRBJ2-3; v_gene: TRBV29-1; abundance: -; CDR3aa: CSVLGQGGWTDTQYF; CDR3nt: TGCAGCGTCTTAGGACAGGGGGGATGGACAGATACGCAGTATTTT
d_gene: -; j_gene: TRBJ2-7; v_gene: TRBV7-8; abundance: few; CDR3aa: CASSSDRSYEQYF; CDR3nt: TGTGCCAGCAGCTCCGACAGGTCCTACGAGCAGTACTTC
d_gene: -; j_gene: TRBJ1-4; v_gene: TRBV15; abundance: -; CDR3aa: CATSRGESTNEKLFF; CDR3nt: TGTGCCACCAGCAGAGGAGAGTCAACTAATGAAAAACTGTTTTTT
d_gene: TRBD1; j_gene: TRBJ2-6; v_gene: TRBV7-8; abundance: -; CDR3aa: CASSTDRDANSGANVLTF; CDR3nt: TGTGCCAGCAGCACCGACAGGGACGCTAACTCTGGGGCCAACGTCCTGACTTTC
d_gene: -; j_gene: TRBJ2-7; v_gene: TRBV11-2; abundance: -; CDR3aa: CASSLDHRVGYEQYF; CDR3nt: TGTGCCAGCAGCTTAGATCACAGGGTAGGGTACGAGCAGTACTTC
d_gene: TRBD2; j_gene: TRBJ2-1; v_gene: TRBV10-2; abundance: -; CDR3aa: CASRAGGLNEQFF; CDR3nt: TGCGCCAGCAGAGCGGGGGGGCTAAATGAGCAGTTCTTC
d_gene: TRBD1; j_gene: TRBJ2-7; v_gene: TRBV13; abundance: -; CDR3aa: CASSPRDRDYEQYF; CDR3nt: TGTGCCAGCAGCCCCCGGGACAGGGATTACGAGCAGTACTTC
d_gene: -; j_gene: TRBJ2-3; v_gene: TRBV21-1; abundance: -; CDR3aa: CASSKSRKGQGDTQYF; CDR3nt: TGTGCCAGCAGCAAATCGAGGAAGGGGCAGGGAGATACGCAGTATTTT
d_gene: TRBD1; j_gene: TRBJ2-7; v_gene: TRBV2; abundance: -; CDR3aa: CASSDERGGAPYEQYF; CDR3nt: TGTGCCAGCAGTGATGAGCGAGGGGGCGCACCCTACGAGCAGTACTTC
d_gene: -; j_gene: TRBJ2-7; v_gene: TRBV5-1; abundance: once; CDR3aa: CASSVGSYEQYF; CDR3nt: TGCGCCAGCAGCGTAGGATCCTACGAGCAGTACTTC
d_gene: -; j_gene: TRBJ2-7; v_gene: TRBV7-9; abundance: -; CDR3aa: CASSLNSYEQYF; CDR3nt: TGTGCCAGCAGCCTGAACTCCTACGAGCAGTACTTC
d_gene: -; j_gene: TRBJ1-4; v_gene: TRBV27; abundance: -; CDR3aa: CASSPNYDLNEKLFF; CDR3nt: TGTGCCAGCAGTCCAAACTACGACCTTAATGAAAAACTGTTTTTT
d_gene: -; j_gene: TRBJ2-7; v_gene: TRBV6-6; abundance: -; CDR3aa: CASSSGPDSDYEQYF; CDR3nt: TGTGCCAGCAGTTCTGGTCCGGACAGCGACTACGAGCAGTACTTC
d_gene: -; j_gene: TRBJ1-1; v_gene: TRBV7-9; abundance: -; CDR3aa: CASRRTAEAFF; CDR3nt: TGTGCCAGCAGAAGGACAGCTGAAGCTTTCTTT
d_gene: -; j_gene: TRBJ2-7; v_gene: TRBV5-6; abundance: -; CDR3aa: CASSLGWESDPYEQYF; CDR3nt: TGTGCCAGCAGCTTGGGGTGGGAGTCGGACCCCTACGAGCAGTACTTC
d_gene: TRBD2; j_gene: TRBJ2-1; v_gene: TRBV9; abundance: -; CDR3aa: CASSAGTSGVEQFF; CDR3nt: TGTGCCAGCAGCGCCGGGACTAGCGGGGTCGAGCAGTTCTTC
d_gene: -; j_gene: TRBJ2-2; v_gene: TRBV7-6; abundance: -; CDR3aa: CASSLGTDNTGELFF; CDR3nt: TGTGCCAGCAGCTTAGGGACGGATAACACCGGGGAGCTGTTTTTT
d_gene: -; j_gene: TRBJ1-1; v_gene: TRBV19; abundance: -; CDR3aa: CASRWGGTEAFF; CDR3nt: TGTGCCAGTAGATGGGGTGGGACTGAAGCTTTCTTT
d_gene: -; j_gene: TRBJ1-5; v_gene: TRBV6-5; abundance: -; CDR3aa: CASSYSPYNQPQHF; CDR3nt: TGTGCCAGCAGTTACTCACCTTACAATCAGCCCCAGCATTTT
d_gene: -; j_gene: TRBJ2-6; v_gene: TRBV19; abundance: -; CDR3aa: CASTGNREISGANVLTF; CDR3nt: TGTGCCAGTACTGGGAACAGGGAAATATCTGGGGCCAACGTCCTGACTTTC
d_gene: -; j_gene: TRBJ2-7; v_gene: TRBV2; abundance: -; CDR3aa: CASLPPARHSEQYF; CDR3nt: TGTGCCAGCCTACCCCCGGCCAGGCACTCGGAGCAGTACTTC
d_gene: TRBD2; j_gene: TRBJ2-3; v_gene: TRBV30; abundance: -; CDR3aa: CAWSALGGTDTQYF; CDR3nt: TGTGCCTGGAGTGCCCTGGGGGGGACAGATACGCAGTATTTT
d_gene: -; j_gene: TRBJ1-4; v_gene: TRBV6-1; abundance: -; CDR3aa: CASSQEPRGEKLFF; CDR3nt: TGTGCCAGCAGCCAAGAACCGAGGGGAGAAAAACTGTTTTTT
d_gene: -; j_gene: TRBJ1-1; v_gene: TRBV2; abundance: -; CDR3aa: CARKGGTEAFF; CDR3nt: TGTGCCAGAAAAGGGGGGACTGAAGCTTTCTTT
d_gene: -; j_gene: TRBJ2-1; v_gene: TRBV27; abundance: -; CDR3aa: CASSLIQGGIEQFF; CDR3nt: TGTGCCAGCAGTTTAATACAGGGAGGTATTGAGCAGTTCTTC
d_gene: -; j_gene: TRBJ1-1; v_gene: TRBV19; abundance: -; CDR3aa: CASRLVGTEAFF; CDR3nt: TGTGCCAGTAGACTCGTCGGCACTGAAGCTTTCTTT
d_gene: -; j_gene: TRBJ2-7; v_gene: TRBV4-1; abundance: -; CDR3aa: CASSYTTTSEQYF; CDR3nt: TGCGCCAGCAGCTACACTACAACTTCCGAGCAGTACTTC
d_gene: -; j_gene: TRBJ2-1; v_gene: TRBV7-7; abundance: -; CDR3aa: CASSLGDDDYNEQFF; CDR3nt: TGTGCCAGCAGCTTAGGGGATGACGACTACAATGAGCAGTTCTTC
d_gene: -; j_gene: TRBJ2-7; v_gene: TRBV5-4; abundance: -; CDR3aa: CASSLDGRPPDEQYF; CDR3nt: TGTGCCAGCAGCTTGGATGGCAGGCCCCCGGACGAGCAGTACTTC
d_gene: -; j_gene: TRBJ2-1; v_gene: TRBV7-9; abundance: -; CDR3aa: CASSLTGHNEQFF; CDR3nt: TGTGCCAGCAGCTTAACAGGGCACAATGAGCAGTTCTTC
d_gene: -; j_gene: TRBJ1-1; v_gene: TRBV7-9; abundance: -; CDR3aa: CASAWEVGGSGTEAFF; CDR3nt: TGTGCCAGCGCATGGGAAGTGGGGGGCTCGGGCACTGAAGCTTTCTTT
d_gene: TRBD2; j_gene: TRBJ2-5; v_gene: TRBV9; abundance: -; CDR3aa: CASSETSGGETQYF; CDR3nt: TGTGCCAGCAGCGAGACTAGCGGGGGGGAGACCCAGTACTTC
d_gene: TRBD2; j_gene: TRBJ2-5; v_gene: TRBV4-1; abundance: -; CDR3aa: CASSQALSGGPPETQYF; CDR3nt: TGCGCCAGCAGCCAAGCTCTTAGCGGGGGTCCGCCTGAGACCCAGTACTTC
d_gene: -; j_gene: TRBJ2-6; v_gene: TRBV2; abundance: -; CDR3aa: CASRGSVGGANVLTF; CDR3nt: TGTGCCAGCCGGGGGTCCGTCGGGGGGGCCAACGTCCTGACTTTC
d_gene: -; j_gene: TRBJ2-7; v_gene: TRBV5-6; abundance: -; CDR3aa: CASSSDFSGGNTYEQYF; CDR3nt: TGTGCCAGCAGCTCCGACTTTTCCGGGGGCAATACCTACGAGCAGTACTTC
d_gene: -; j_gene: TRBJ2-3; v_gene: TRBV7-3; abundance: -; CDR3aa: CASPGSTDTQYF; CDR3nt: TGTGCCAGCCCTGGAAGCACAGATACGCAGTATTTT
d_gene: -; j_gene: TRBJ1-2; v_gene: TRBV4-1; abundance: -; CDR3aa: CASSQVGQAFYGYTF; CDR3nt: TGCGCCAGCAGCCAAGTAGGCCAGGCCTTCTATGGCTACACCTTC
d_gene: -; j_gene: TRBJ1-2; v_gene: TRBV6-1; abundance: -; CDR3aa: CASSEELWENYGYTF; CDR3nt: TGTGCCAGCAGTGAAGAATTATGGGAGAACTATGGCTACACCTTC
d_gene: -; j_gene: TRBJ2-7; v_gene: TRBV6-1; abundance: -; CDR3aa: CASSEAGPYEQYF; CDR3nt: TGTGCCAGCAGTGAGGCAGGGCCCTACGAGCAGTACTTC
d_gene: -; j_gene: TRBJ1-5; v_gene: TRBV4-1; abundance: -; CDR3aa: CASSPQHQEYSNQPQHF; CDR3nt: TGCGCCAGCAGCCCCCAACACCAGGAATATAGCAATCAGCCCCAGCATTTT
d_gene: TRBD2; j_gene: TRBJ2-7; v_gene: TRBV4-1; abundance: once; CDR3aa: CASSPQAGGTYEQYF; CDR3nt: TGCGCCAGCAGCCCCCAAGCGGGGGGGACCTACGAGCAGTACTTC
d_gene: TRBD2; j_gene: TRBJ2-1; v_gene: TRBV10-2; abundance: -; CDR3aa: CASSASGAPTYNEQFF; CDR3nt: TGCGCCAGCAGTGCCAGCGGGGCCCCGACATACAATGAGCAGTTCTTC
d_gene: TRBD1; j_gene: TRBJ1-2; v_gene: TRBV5-6; abundance: -; CDR3aa: CASSLDGTGDSGYTF; CDR3nt: TGTGCCAGCAGCTTGGACGGGACAGGGGATTCTGGCTACACCTTC
d_gene: -; j_gene: TRBJ2-1; v_gene: TRBV2; abundance: -; CDR3aa: CASTFLDSSYNEQFF; CDR3nt: TGTGCCAGCACGTTCCTGGACAGCTCCTACAATGAGCAGTTCTTC
d_gene: -; j_gene: TRBJ2-7; v_gene: TRBV11-2; abundance: -; CDR3aa: CASSLYGHEQYF; CDR3nt: TGTGCCAGCAGCTTATACGGCCACGAGCAGTACTTC
d_gene: TRBD2; j_gene: TRBJ2-1; v_gene: TRBV11-2; abundance: -; CDR3aa: CASRKWRGDNEQFF; CDR3nt: TGTGCCAGCAGGAAGTGGCGGGGGGACAATGAGCAGTTCTTC